Sequencing of this T cell receptor (beta chain) was carried out in a study of T cells in Graves' hyperthyroidism and ophthalmopathy. Every diagnosis used clinical symptoms, serum thyroxine and TRAb, thyroid ultrasound and orbital computed tomography. Study-level findings and limits: Blood also carried most thyroid clonotypes expanded above 0.001.

The CDR3 spans 16 residues. V was shortened by 6 bases and J by 6 bases, with 21 bases between the two germline ends. CDR1 and CDR2 from the germline V gene are SEHNR and FQNEAQ (reference sequence). Worth noting for this clonotype: The antigen remains unidentified.

Researchers amplified the TCR beta CDR3 regions from RNA transcripts. With the HTBI primer set, the TCR CDR3 went through a first round of RT-PCR. TCRdb processed the multiplex PCR reads anew with MiXCR; each CDR3 protein has one entry. Of about 360,000 distinct CDR3 sequences in the sample, roughly 25% were seen once. This chain uses TRBV7-9 with TRBJ2-1; no definite D call. Sequencing input: blood. This receptor was identified in a middle-aged man with Graves' hyperthyroidism. The CDR3 protein is CASSPPMGGVGNEQFF. In DNA, the CDR3 is TGTGCCAGCAGTCCACCCATGGGTGGGGTTGGCAATGAGCAGTTCTTC.